The next 19 T cell receptor beta chains were all read from a single sample in a study of T cell responses to AZD1222 COVID-19 vaccine (dated by TCRdb to the early 2020s). The library was built by means of the immunoSEQ multiplex PCR assay. What TCRdb holds here is the immuneACCESS table cut down to in-frame rearrangements. Part of the clones is not present; checked against another copy, under half of the missing clones reflect an unresolved V gene, and the others are unexplained. Across this sample there are 120,000 to 150,000 clones, with about nine tenths seen only once. Jointly, the top ten make up about 3.4% of the sample. The sample's time point label, decoded: baseline before first vaccination. The specimen comprised peripheral blood, sampled on day 0 of AZD1222 vaccination. The receptor source for this set is an adult in good health.

The chain combines TRBV18 with TRBJ2-1; maybe TRBD2 (5 bases). The V gene lost 3 bases and the J gene lost 6 bases, with 21 bases spanning the gap. The CDR3 runs to 17 residues. Germline CDR1 reads KGHSH; CDR2 reads LQKENI. The CDR3 DNA follows: TGTGCCAGCTCACCCCCCCCAGGATGGCCGGCGGGCAATGAGCAGTTCTTC. Protein sequence: CASSPPPGWPAGNEQFF.

This clone was recorded once. The chain couples TRBV29-1 to TRBJ1-1; D is unresolved. The CDR3 spans 14 residues. CDR1 SQVTM and CDR2 ANQGSEA come from the germline V gene. Trimming pared 3 bases from V and 1 base from J, leaving 12 bases between. The DNA for the CDR3 is TGCAGCGTTGAGGCCCTCTTCAGGAACACTGAAGCTTTCTTT. Encoded protein: CSVEALFRNTEAFF.

This chain links TRBV20-1 with TRBJ1-2, with D unresolved. Looked up from germline, CDR1 is DFQATT and CDR2 is SNEGSKA (reference sequence). The CDR3 is made up of 11 amino acids. The V end was cut by 4 bases, the J end by 0 bases, with 3 bases between. In DNA form, the CDR3 reads TGCAGTGCTACAACTAACTATGGCTACACCTTC. It translates to CSATTNYGYTF.

The J gene is TRBJ2-7, the V gene TRBV30, with D possibly being TRBD2 (5 bases). The CDR3 contains 14 residues. Trimming removed 0 bases at V and 4 bases at J, with 13 bases between. Germline V gives CDR1 GTSNPN, CDR2 SVGIG (reference sequence). The CDR3 DNA reads TGTGCCTGGAGTGTTGGTGGGAGTGGGTACGAGCAGTACTTC. This gives the protein CAWSVGGSGYEQYF.

The rearrangement links TRBV10-3 to TRBJ2-2, with 8 positions matching TRBD2. CDR3 length equals 14 residues. Germline CDR1 reads ENHRY; CDR2 reads SYGVKD. J gave up 4 bases and V 10 bases, and 8 bases lay outside the gene matches. CDR3 region: CATLQTSATGELFF. As DNA, the CDR3 is TGTGCCACTCTGCAGACTAGCGCCACCGGGGAGCTGTTTTTT.

This clone was detected a few times. The chain uses TRBV5-1 and TRBJ2-7; no clear D gene. The CDR3 runs 15 residues. V gave up 3 bases and J gave up 3 bases, with 16 bases separating them. Germline V gives CDR1 SGHRS, CDR2 YFSETQ. The CDR3: CASSSPFDGVYEQYF. CDR3 in DNA: TGCGCCAGCAGCTCCCCCTTCGATGGGGTCTACGAGCAGTACTTC.

The V and J genes are TRBV5-1 and TRBJ1-4; D gene ambiguous. Looked up from germline, CDR1 is SGHRS and CDR2 is YFSETQ. The length of the CDR3 is 14 residues. The germline V and J ends were trimmed by 1 base and 7 bases, with 11 bases remaining between them. The CDR3 loop reads CASSLLGEGEKLFF. CDR3 nucleotides: TGCGCCAGCAGCTTGCTCGGGGAGGGTGAAAAACTGTTTTTT. Variable domain in full (rest from reference TRBV5-1 and TRBJ1-4): KAGVTQTPRYLIKTRGQQVTLSCSPISGHRSVSWYQQTPGQGLQFLFEYFSETQRNKGNFPGRFSGRQFSNSRSEMNVSTLELGDSALYLCASSLLGEGEKLFFGSGTQLSVL.

V gene TRBV5-1 combines with J gene TRBJ1-2; possible D gene TRBD1, 6 bases. The CDR3 is 16 residues long. V gave up 6 bases and J gave up 4 bases, with 22 bases separating them. Germline V gene lookup returns CDR1 SGHRS and CDR2 YFSETQ. The DNA for the CDR3 is TGCGCCAGCAACTCGGGCAGGGGAATATCGGGCTATGGCTACACCTTC. Protein product: CASNSGRGISGYGYTF.

This chain connects TRBV2 to TRBJ1-4; the match to TRBD1 covers 10 bases. With V trimmed by 4 bases and J by 6 bases, 5 bases remained unmatched. The CDR3 runs 15 residues. CDR1 is SNHLY and CDR2 is FYNNEI in the germline V gene. The CDR3 protein is CASSAIGTGDEKLFF. As DNA, the CDR3 is TGTGCCAGCAGTGCGATTGGGACAGGGGATGAAAAACTGTTTTTT.

The chain employs TRBV27 and TRBJ2-7, with D perhaps given as TRBD1 or TRBD2 (5 bases each). The CDR3 length is 16 residues. Trimming stripped 5 bases from V and 2 bases from J, with 19 bases between. Germline assignment: CDR1 MNHEY and CDR2 SMNVEV (reference sequence). CDR3 bases: TGTGCCAGCAGTCCCCCACGAGGGGTCCGAACCTACGAGCAGTACTTC. Residues: CASSPPRGVRTYEQYF.

V is TRBV13 and J is TRBJ1-6, with 7 bases matching TRBD1. The CDR3 extends over 14 amino acids. Germline V gene lookup returns CDR1 PRHDT and CDR2 FYEKMQ (reference sequence). Trimming removed 5 bases from V and 5 bases from J; junction bases left unmatched: 3. CDR3 in DNA: TGTGCCAGCAGCGTGACAGGGCATAATTCACCCCTCCACTTT. It specifies CASSVTGHNSPLHF.

V gene TRBV10-2 combines with J gene TRBJ2-1; 8 bases match TRBD2. CDR1 is WSHSY, CDR2 SAAADI, per germline. Germline trimming cut 4 bases from V and 2 bases from J; bases unmatched to any gene: 7. The CDR3 covers 16 residues. The CDR3 nucleotides read TGCGCCAGCAGTGCTCTAGCGGGTTTAGCCTACAATGAGCAGTTCTTC. Residues: CASSALAGLAYNEQFF.

The J gene is TRBJ1-2, the V gene TRBV14, with unresolved D. Trimming took 1 base from V and 6 from J, leaving 18 bases between them. The CDR3 consists of 16 residues. Germline values: CDR1 SGHDN, CDR2 FVKESK. The CDR3 region has the DNA TGTGCCAGCAGCCAAGCCCGGGTGAACGTGGGTCATGGCTACACCTTC. Its protein product is CASSQARVNVGHGYTF. Full variable domain (outside the CDR3, taken from reference TRBV14 and TRBJ1-2): EAGVTQFPSHSVIEKGQTVTLRCDPISGHDNLYWYRRVMGKEIKFLLHFVKESKQDESGMPNNRFLAERTGGTYSTLKVQPAELEDSGVYFCASSQARVNVGHGYTFGSGTRLTVV.

The CDR3 bases are TGTGCCAGCAGTGGGCAAGGGGTGCTGGCTGAGCAGTTCTTC. This codes for CASSGQGVLAEQFF. The chain links TRBV25-1 to TRBJ2-1, with a tentative D call TRBD1 (5 bases). The CDR3 runs 14 residues. V lost 4 bases, J lost 9 bases, and 16 bases lay in between. Germline V gene lookup returns CDR1 MGHDK and CDR2 SYGVNS.

V is TRBV5-5 and J is TRBJ1-5; possible D gene TRBD1, 5 bases. V was clipped by 0 bases and J by 6 bases, with 10 bases between them. CDR1 and CDR2 (germline): SGHKS, YYEKEE (reference sequence). This CDR3 is 14 amino acids long. DNA for the CDR3: TGTGCCAGCAGCTTGGTAGGGGAAGGTCAGCCCCAGCATTTT. This sequence encodes CASSLVGEGQPQHF.

The chain links TRBV7-2 to TRBJ2-7, with D maybe TRBD2 (6 bases). V lost 6 bases and J lost 0, with 15 bases in between. Germline CDR1 is SGHTA and CDR2 is FQGNSA. The CDR3 contains 15 residues. The CDR3 sequence is CASSPIAVGSYEQYF. The CDR3 coding sequence is TGTGCCAGCAGTCCCATAGCGGTCGGCTCCTACGAGCAGTACTTC.

This chain joins TRBV28 and TRBJ1-4; 12 bases align to TRBD1. Unmatched junction bases numbered 6, after V lost 4 bases and J lost 3 bases. The CDR3 extends over 17 amino acids. Germline-derived CDR1 and CDR2 are MDHEN and SYDVKM. For the CDR3, the DNA is TGTGCCAGCAGTTCCCCGGGACAGGGGGCGGCTAATGAAAAACTGTTTTTT. It codes for CASSSPGQGAANEKLFF.

This rearrangement joins TRBV24-1 to TRBJ1-4; TRBD1 matches at 8 bases. CDR1 and CDR2 from the germline V gene are KGHDR and SFDVKD. The CDR3 extends over 13 amino acids. J was trimmed by 7 bases and V by 4 bases; bases with no gene match: 1. CDR3 protein: CATSDRGLEKLFF. The CDR3, as DNA: TGTGCCACCAGTGACAGGGGGCTTGAAAAACTGTTTTTT.

Here the CDR3 DNA reads TGTGCCAGCTCACCCGCAGGGGGTGGCTATGGCTACACCTTC. Translated: CASSPAGGGYGYTF. V usage is TRBV18 and J usage is TRBJ1-2; 7 bases align to TRBD1. The CDR3 contains 14 residues. Germline V gene data show CDR1 as KGHSH and CDR2 as LQKENI. Trimming removed 3 bases from V and 4 bases from J; junction bases left unmatched: 5.